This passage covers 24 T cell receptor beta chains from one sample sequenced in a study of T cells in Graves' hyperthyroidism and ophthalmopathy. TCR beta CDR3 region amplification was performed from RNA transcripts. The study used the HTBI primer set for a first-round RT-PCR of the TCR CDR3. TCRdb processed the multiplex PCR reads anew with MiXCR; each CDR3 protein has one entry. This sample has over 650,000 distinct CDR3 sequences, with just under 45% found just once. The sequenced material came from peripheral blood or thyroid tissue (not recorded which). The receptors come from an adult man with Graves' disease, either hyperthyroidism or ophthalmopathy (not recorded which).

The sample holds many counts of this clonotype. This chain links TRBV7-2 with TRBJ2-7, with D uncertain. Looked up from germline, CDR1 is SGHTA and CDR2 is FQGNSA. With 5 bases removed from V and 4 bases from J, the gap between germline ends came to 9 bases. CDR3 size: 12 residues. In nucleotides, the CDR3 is TGTGCCAGCAGCCAACAGAGTTACGAGCAGTACTTC. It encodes CASSQQSYEQYF.

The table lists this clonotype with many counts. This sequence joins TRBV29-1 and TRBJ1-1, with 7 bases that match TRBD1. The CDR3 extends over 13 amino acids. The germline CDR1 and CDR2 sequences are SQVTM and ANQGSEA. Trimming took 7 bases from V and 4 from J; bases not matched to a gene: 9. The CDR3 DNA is TGCAGCGGAAAAGACAGGGTGAGCACTGAAGCTTTCTTT. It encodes CSGKDRVSTEAFF.

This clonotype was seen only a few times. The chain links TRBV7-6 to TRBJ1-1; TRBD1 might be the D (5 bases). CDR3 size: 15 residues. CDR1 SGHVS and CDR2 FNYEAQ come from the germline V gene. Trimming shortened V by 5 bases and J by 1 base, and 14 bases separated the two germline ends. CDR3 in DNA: TGTGCCAGCAGCCCCGAAGGGGCTAGGAACACTGAAGCTTTCTTT. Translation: CASSPEGARNTEAFF.

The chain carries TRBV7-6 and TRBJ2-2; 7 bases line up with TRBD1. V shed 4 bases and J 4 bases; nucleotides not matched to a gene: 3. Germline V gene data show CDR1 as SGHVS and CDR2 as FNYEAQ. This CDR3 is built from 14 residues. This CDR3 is CASSSGQITGELFF. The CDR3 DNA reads TGTGCCAGCAGCTCGGGACAGATCACCGGGGAGCTGTTTTTT.

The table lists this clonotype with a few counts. The CDR3 reads CASVSEDSGANVLTF. The CDR3 bases are TGTGCCAGCGTTTCGGAGGACTCTGGGGCCAACGTCCTGACTTTC. The V gene is TRBV6-6, the J gene TRBJ2-6; a weak D match, TRBD2 (5 bases). The germline V gene has CDR1 MNHNY and CDR2 SVGAGI (reference sequence). Trimming left V 8 bases short and J 0 bases short, with 11 bases between. This CDR3 has 15 residues.

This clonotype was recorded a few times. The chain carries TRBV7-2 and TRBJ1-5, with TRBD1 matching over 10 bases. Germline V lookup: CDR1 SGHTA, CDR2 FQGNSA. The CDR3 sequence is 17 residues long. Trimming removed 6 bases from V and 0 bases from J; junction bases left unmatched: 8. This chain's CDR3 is CASSSGTGAYSNQPQHF. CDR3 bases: TGTGCCAGCAGTTCCGGGACAGGGGCTTATAGCAATCAGCCCCAGCATTTT.

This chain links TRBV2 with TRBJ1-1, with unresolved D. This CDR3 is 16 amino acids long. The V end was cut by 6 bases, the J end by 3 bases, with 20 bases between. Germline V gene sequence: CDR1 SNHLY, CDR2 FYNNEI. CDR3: CASSQDGKGWDTEAFF. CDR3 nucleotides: TGTGCCAGCAGCCAAGATGGGAAGGGATGGGACACTGAAGCTTTCTTT.

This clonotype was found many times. DNA of the CDR3: TGTGCCAGTAGTATGCAGGCAGGGCAGCAGCCCCAGCATTTT. Its translation: CASSMQAGQQPQHF. The V gene is TRBV19, the J gene TRBJ1-5; tentative D call: TRBD1 (5 bases). Trimming cost V 3 bases and J 7 bases, with 13 bases left between them. The CDR3 runs 14 residues. Germline V gene sequence: CDR1 LNHDA, CDR2 SQIVND (reference sequence).

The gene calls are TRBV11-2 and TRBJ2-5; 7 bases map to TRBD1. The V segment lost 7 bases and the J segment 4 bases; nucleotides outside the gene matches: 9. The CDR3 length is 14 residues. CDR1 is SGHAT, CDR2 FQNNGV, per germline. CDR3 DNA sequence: TGTGCCAGCAAATCCGAGGGGGCAGGAGAGACCCAGTACTTC. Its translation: CASKSEGAGETQYF.

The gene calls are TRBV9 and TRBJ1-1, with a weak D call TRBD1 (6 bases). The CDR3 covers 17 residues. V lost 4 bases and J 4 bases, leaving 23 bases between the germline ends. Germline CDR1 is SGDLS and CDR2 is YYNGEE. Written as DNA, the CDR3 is TGTGCCAGCAGCTTGTTTCCGGAGGGGGGGCGCGGCACTGAAGCTTTCTTT. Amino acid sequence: CASSLFPEGGRGTEAFF. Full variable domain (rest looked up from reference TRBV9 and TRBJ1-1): DSGVTQTPKHLITATGQRVTLRCSPRSGDLSVYWYQQSLDQGLQFLIQYYNGEERAKGNILERFSAQQFPDLHSELNLSSLELGDSALYFCASSLFPEGGRGTEAFFGQGTRLTVV.

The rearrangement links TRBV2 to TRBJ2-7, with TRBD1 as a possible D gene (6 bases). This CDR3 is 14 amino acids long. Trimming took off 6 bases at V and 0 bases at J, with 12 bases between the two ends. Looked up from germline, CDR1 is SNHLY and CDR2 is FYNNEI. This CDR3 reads CASRADRTSYEQYF. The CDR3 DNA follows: TGTGCCAGCAGAGCCGACAGGACCTCCTACGAGCAGTACTTC.

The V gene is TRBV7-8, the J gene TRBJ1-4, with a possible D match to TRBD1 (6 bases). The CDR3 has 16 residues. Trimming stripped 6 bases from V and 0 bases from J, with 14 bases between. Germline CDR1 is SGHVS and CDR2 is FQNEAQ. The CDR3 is CASRTMGAATNEKLFF. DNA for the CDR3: TGTGCCAGCAGAACGATGGGGGCCGCAACTAATGAAAAACTGTTTTTT.

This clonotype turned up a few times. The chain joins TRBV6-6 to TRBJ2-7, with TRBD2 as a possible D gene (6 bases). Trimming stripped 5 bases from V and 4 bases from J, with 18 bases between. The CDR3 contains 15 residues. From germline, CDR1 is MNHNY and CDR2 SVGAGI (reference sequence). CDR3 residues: CASSEAGSRAYEQYF. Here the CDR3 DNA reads TGTGCCAGCAGTGAAGCCGGGAGCAGGGCGTACGAGCAGTACTTC.

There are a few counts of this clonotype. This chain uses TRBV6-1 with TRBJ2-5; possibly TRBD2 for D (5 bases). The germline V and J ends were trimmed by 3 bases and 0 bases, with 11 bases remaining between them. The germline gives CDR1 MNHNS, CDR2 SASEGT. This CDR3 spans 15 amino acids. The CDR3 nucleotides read TGTGCCAGCAGTGAGTGGACTTCGTACCAAGAGACCCAGTACTTC. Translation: CASSEWTSYQETQYF.

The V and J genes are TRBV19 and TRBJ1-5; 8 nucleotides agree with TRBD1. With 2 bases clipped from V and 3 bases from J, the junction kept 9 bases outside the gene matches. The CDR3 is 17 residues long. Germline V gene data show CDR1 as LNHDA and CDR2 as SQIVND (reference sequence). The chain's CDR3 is CASSITRDRGYNQPQHF. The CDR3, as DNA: TGTGCCAGTAGTATAACCCGAGACAGGGGATACAATCAGCCCCAGCATTTT. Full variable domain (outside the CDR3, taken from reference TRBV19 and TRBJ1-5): DGGITQSPKYLFRKEGQNVTLSCEQNLNHDAMYWYRQDPGQGLRLIYYSQIVNDFQKGDIAEGYSVSREKKESFPLTVTSAQKNPTAFYLCASSITRDRGYNQPQHFGDGTRLSIL.

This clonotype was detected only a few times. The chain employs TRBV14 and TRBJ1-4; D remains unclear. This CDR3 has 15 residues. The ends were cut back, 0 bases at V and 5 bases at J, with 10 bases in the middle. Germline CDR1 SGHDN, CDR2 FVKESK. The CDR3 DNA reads TGTGCCAGCAGCCAAGATTCGGGCAGCAATGAAAAACTGTTTTTT. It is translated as CASSQDSGSNEKLFF.

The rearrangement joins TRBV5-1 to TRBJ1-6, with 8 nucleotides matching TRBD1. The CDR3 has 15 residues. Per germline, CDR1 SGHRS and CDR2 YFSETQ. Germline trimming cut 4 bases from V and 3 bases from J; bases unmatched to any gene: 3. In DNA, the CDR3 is TGCGCCAGCAGCCCCGGGACAGGCTATAATTCACCCCTCCACTTT. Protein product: CASSPGTGYNSPLHF.

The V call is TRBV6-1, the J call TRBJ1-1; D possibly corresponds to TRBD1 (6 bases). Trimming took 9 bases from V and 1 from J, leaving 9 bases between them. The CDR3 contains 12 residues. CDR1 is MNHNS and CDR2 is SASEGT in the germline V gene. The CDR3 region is CASGTSNTEAFF. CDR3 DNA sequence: TGTGCCAGTGGGACATCGAACACTGAAGCTTTCTTT.

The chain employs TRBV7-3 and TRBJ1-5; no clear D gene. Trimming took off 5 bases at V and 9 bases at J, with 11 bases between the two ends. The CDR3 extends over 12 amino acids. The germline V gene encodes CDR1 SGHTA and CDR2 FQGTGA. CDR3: CASSQSRGPQHF. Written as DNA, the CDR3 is TGTGCCAGCAGCCAAAGTCGGGGGCCCCAGCATTTT.

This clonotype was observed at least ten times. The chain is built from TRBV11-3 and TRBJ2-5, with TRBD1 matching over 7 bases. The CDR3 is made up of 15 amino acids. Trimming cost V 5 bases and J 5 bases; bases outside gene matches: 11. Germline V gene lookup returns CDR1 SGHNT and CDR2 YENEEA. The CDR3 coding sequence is TGTGCCAGCAGCACCGCGCACGACAGGGTTGAGACCCAGTACTTC. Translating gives CASSTAHDRVETQYF.

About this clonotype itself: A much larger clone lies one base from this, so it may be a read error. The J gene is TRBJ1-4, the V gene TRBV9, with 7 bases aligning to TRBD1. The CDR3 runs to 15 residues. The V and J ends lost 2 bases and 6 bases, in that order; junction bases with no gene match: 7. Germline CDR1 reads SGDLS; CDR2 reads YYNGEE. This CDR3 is CASSVGDSFDEKLFF. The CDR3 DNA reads TGTGCCAGCAGCGTGGGGGACAGCTTTGATGAAAAACTGTTTTTT.

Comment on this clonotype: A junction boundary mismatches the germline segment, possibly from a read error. The CDR3 loop is CASRLQREQYF. The CDR3 DNA is TGCGCCAGCCGCTTGCAGAGAGAGCAGTACTTC. The chain combines TRBV5-1 with TRBJ2-7; D is unclear. There are 11 residues in the CDR3. Germline V lookup: CDR1 SGHRS, CDR2 YFSETQ.

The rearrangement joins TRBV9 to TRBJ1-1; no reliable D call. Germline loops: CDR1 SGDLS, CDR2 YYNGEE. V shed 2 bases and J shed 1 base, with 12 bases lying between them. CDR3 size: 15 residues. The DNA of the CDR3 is TGTGCCAGCAGCGTTGATAGAGGGAGGAACACTGAAGCTTTCTTT. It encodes CASSVDRGRNTEAFF.

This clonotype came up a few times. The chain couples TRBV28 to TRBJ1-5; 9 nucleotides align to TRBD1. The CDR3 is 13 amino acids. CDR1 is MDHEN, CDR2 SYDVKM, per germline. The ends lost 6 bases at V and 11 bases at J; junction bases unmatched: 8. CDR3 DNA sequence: TGTGCCAGCAGGATAGACAGGGGGGACGCCCAGCATTTT. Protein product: CASRIDRGDAQHF.